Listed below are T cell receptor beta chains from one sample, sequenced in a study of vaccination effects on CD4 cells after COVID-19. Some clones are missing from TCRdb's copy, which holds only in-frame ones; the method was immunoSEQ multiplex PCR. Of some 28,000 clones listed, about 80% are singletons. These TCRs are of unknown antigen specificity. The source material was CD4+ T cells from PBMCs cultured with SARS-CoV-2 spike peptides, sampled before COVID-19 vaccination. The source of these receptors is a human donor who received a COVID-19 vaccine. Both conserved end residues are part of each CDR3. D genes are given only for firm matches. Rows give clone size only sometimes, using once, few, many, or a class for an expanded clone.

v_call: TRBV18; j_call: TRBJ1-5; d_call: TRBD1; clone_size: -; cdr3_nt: TGTGCCAGCTCACCCGAGACAGGGGGCAATCAGCCCCAGCATTTT; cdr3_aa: CASSPETGGNQPQHF
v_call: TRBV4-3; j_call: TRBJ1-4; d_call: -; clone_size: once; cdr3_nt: TGCGCCAGCAGCCAAGATATGATGGGCGGAAAACTGTTTTTT; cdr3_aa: CASSQDMMGGKLFF
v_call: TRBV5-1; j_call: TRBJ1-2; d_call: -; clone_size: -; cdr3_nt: TGCGCCAGCAGCTTGGGACGGTACACCTTC; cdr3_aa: CASSLGRYTF
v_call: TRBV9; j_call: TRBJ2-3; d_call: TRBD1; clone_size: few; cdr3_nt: TGTGCCAGCAGCGCGGACAGGTTCACAGATACGCAGTATTTT; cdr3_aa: CASSADRFTDTQYF
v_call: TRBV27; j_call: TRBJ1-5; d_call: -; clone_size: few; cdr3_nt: TGTGCCAGCAGTTTATCGGGGGGGGCAGCTAATGATCAGCCCCAGCATTTT; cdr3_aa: CASSLSGGAANDQPQHF
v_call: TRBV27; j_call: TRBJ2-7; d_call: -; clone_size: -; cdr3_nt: TGTGCCAGCAGTGCACCGGTGGGGTACGAGCAGTACTTC; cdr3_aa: CASSAPVGYEQYF
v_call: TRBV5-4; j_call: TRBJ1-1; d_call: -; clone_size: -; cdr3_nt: TGTGCCAGCAGCTTGGACAGGAACACTGAAGCTTTCTTT; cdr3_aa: CASSLDRNTEAFF
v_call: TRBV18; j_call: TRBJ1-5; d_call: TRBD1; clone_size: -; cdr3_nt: TGTGCCAGCTCACTCAAAGGGGGCAGGACGCCCCAGCATTTT; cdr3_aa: CASSLKGGRTPQHF
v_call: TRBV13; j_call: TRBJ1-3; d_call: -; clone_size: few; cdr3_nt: TGTGCCAGCAGCTTATCAGGGCGGGTTCCTGGGGCTGGAAACACCATATATTTT; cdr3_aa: CASSLSGRVPGAGNTIYF
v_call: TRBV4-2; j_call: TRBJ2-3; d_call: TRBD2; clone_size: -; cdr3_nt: TGTGCCAGCAGCCAAGATCGGACTAGCGGGGGAGGGGATACGCAGTATTTT; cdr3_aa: CASSQDRTSGGGDTQYF
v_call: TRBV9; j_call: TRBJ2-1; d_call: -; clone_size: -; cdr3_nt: TGTGCCAGCAGCGTAGTTGGGGGATCAATCTACAATGAGCAGTTCTTC; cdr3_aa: CASSVVGGSIYNEQFF
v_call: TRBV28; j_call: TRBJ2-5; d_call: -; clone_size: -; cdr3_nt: TGTGCCAGCAGTCCCCTCCGCCCGGACCAAGAGACCCAGTACTTC; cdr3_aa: CASSPLRPDQETQYF
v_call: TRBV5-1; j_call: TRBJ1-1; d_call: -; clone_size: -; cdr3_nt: TGCGCCAGCAGCGTTACGGGGGAAGAAGCTTTCTTT; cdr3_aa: CASSVTGEEAFF
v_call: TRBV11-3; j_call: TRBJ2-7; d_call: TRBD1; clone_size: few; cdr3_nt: TGTGCCAGCAGCTTATACGGGACAGGGGGCGGAGAGCAGTACTTC; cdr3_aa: CASSLYGTGGGEQYF
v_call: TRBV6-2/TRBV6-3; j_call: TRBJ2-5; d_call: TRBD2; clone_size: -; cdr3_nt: TGTGCCAGCAGTAGCGGGAGAGGGACCCAGTACTTC; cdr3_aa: CASSSGRGTQYF
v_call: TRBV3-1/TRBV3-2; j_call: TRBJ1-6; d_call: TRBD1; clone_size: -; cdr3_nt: TGTGCCAGCAGCCTGGGACAGGGCAATTCACCCCTCCACTTT; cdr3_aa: CASSLGQGNSPLHF
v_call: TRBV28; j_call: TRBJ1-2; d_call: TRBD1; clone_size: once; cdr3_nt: TGTGCCATCCCGTTAGGGGGCGGGGACTATGGCTACACCTTC; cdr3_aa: CAIPLGGGDYGYTF
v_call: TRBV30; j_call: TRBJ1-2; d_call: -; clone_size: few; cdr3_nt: TGTGCCTGGAGTTCGGGAGGCTACACCTTC; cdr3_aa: CAWSSGGYTF
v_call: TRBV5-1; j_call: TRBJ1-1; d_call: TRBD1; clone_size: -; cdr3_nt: TGCGCCAGCAGCCCCGGGACAGGGTGGGAAACTGAAGCTTTCTTT; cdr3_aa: CASSPGTGWETEAFF
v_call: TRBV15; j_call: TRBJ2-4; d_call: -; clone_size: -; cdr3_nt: TGTGCCACCAGCAGAGGCAGAGCGGACCAGAAAAACATTCAGTACTTC; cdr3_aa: CATSRGRADQKNIQYF
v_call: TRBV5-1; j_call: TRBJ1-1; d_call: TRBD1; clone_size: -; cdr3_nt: TGCGCCAGCAGCTCGGGACAGGGGGTCACTGAAGCTTTCTTT; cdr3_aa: CASSSGQGVTEAFF
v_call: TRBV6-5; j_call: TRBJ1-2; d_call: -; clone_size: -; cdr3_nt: TGTGCCAGCAGACCGGACTCCAAGGGAGCCTACACCTTC; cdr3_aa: CASRPDSKGAYTF
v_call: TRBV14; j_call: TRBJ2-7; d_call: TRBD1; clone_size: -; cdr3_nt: TGTGCCAGCAGCCAAGAGCCGGGACAGGGATTCCATTCCGGGTACGAGCAGTACTTC; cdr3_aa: CASSQEPGQGFHSGYEQYF
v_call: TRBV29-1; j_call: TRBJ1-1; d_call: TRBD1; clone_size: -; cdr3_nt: TGCAGCGCGCCCGGGACAGGGAACACTGAAGCTTTCTTT; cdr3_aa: CSAPGTGNTEAFF
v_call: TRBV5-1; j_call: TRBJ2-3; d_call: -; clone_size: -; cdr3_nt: TGCGCCAGCAGCTTGGAAGGGCGCACAGATACGCAGTATTTT; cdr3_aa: CASSLEGRTDTQYF
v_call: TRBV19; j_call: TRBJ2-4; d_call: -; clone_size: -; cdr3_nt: TGTGCCAGTAGTATCTCCAGGGCCCAAAACATTCAGTACTTC; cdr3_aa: CASSISRAQNIQYF
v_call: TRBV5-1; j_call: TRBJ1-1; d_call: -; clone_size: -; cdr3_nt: TGCGCCAGCAGCTTAGGGGGGGTCAGCCCTGAAGCTTTCTTT; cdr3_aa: CASSLGGVSPEAFF
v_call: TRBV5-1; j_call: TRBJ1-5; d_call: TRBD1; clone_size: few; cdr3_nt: TGCGCCAGCAGCGCCGGGCACAGGGGGCGCAGGAGACAGCCCCAGCATTTT; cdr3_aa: CASSAGHRGRRRQPQHF
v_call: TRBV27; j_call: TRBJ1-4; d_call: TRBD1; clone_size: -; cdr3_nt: TGTGCCAGCCACAGGGGCCCGGGGAATGAAAAACTGTTTTTT; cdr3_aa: CASHRGPGNEKLFF
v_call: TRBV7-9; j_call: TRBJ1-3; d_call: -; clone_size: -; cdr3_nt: TGTGCCAGCAGCCCGAGGGCGTATCAGATCTCTGGAAACACCATATATTTT; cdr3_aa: CASSPRAYQISGNTIYF
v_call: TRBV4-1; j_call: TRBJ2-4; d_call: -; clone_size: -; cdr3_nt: TGCGCCAGCAGCCAAGACCGGGACACACCTTTTGCCAAAAACATTCAGTACTTC; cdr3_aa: CASSQDRDTPFAKNIQYF
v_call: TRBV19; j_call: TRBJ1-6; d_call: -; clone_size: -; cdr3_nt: TGTGCCAGTAGTGAGGTGTCAAATTCACCCCTCCACTTT; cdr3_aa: CASSEVSNSPLHF
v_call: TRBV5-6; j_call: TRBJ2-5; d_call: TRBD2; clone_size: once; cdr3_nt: TGTGCCAGCAGCCCTCTAACCCCTAGCGGGAGGGGGACCCAGTACTTC; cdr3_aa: CASSPLTPSGRGTQYF
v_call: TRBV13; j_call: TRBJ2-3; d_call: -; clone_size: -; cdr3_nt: TGTGCCAGTACGAGAGCGGTCTCTAGCACAGATACGCAGTATTTT; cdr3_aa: CASTRAVSSTDTQYF
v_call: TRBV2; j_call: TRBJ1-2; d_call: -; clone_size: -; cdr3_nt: TGTGCCAGTAGGCTTGGGAACTATGGCTACACCTTC; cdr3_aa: CASRLGNYGYTF
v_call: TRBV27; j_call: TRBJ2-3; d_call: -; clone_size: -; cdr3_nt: TGTGCCAGCACGAGATTGGACAGCACAGATACGCAGTATTTT; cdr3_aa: CASTRLDSTDTQYF
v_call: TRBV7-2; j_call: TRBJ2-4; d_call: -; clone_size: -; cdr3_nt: TGTGCCAGCAGCCCCCCGGGCCCGGGTCAGTACTTC; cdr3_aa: CASSPPGPGQYF
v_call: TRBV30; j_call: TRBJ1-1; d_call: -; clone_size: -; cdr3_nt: TGTGCCTGGAGTGTACAAAACACCATCCGGGCTTTCTTT; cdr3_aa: CAWSVQNTIRAFF
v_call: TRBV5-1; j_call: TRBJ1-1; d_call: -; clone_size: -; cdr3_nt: TGCGCCAGCAGCTTGTTATTGGGAAGCACTGAAGCTTTCTTT; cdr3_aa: CASSLLLGSTEAFF
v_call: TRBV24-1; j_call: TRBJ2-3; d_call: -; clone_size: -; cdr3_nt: TGTGCCACCTCACGAGGGGGGTGGGATACGCAGTATTTT; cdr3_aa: CATSRGGWDTQYF
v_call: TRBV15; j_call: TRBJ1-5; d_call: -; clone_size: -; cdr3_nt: TGTGCCACCAGCACCAGTAAAAGCAATCAGCCCCAGCATTTT; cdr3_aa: CATSTSKSNQPQHF
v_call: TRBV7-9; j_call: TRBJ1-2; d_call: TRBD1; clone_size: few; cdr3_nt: TGTGCCAGCAGCTTAGGCAGGGGGAATGGCTACACCTTC; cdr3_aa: CASSLGRGNGYTF
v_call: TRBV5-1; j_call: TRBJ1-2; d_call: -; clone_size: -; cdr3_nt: TGCGCCAGCAGCTTGAATGAGTTAACACGCTACCACTACACCTTC; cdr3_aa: CASSLNELTRYHYTF
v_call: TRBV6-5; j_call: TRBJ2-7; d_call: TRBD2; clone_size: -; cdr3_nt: TGTGCCAGCAGTTCCAGCGGGAGAGGTACCTACGAGCAGTACTTC; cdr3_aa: CASSSSGRGTYEQYF
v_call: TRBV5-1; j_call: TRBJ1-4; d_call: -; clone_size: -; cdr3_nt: TGCGCCAGCAGCTTGGACCCGCAGGGTGGCAATAATGAAAAACTGTTTTTT; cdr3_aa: CASSLDPQGGNNEKLFF